What follows are 14 T cell receptor beta chains derived from one specimen sequenced in a study of cytomegalovirus exposure and HLA in healthy donors (TCRdb year 2017). The receptor library was made with the immunoSEQ multiplex PCR assay. A mixture of 60 forward primers for TCR Vbeta segments and 13 reverse primers for TCR Jbeta segments was used in the multiplex PCR. Not all clones reach the TCRdb copy of this immuneACCESS table, which keeps in-frame sequences only. Checked studies attribute under half of the gap to unresolved V genes and leave the rest unexplained. The sample table lists over 150,000 clones, approximately 80% of them with a count of one. Around 1.3% of the sample lies in the top ten. The sample was PBMCs. Receptor source: a woman between 50 and 59 years old in good health and CMV-seronegative.

V usage is TRBV28 and J usage is TRBJ2-1; 9 nucleotides line up with TRBD2. There are 15 residues in the CDR3. The ends lost 6 bases at V and 9 bases at J; junction bases unmatched: 12. Germline CDR1 MDHEN, CDR2 SYDVKM. CDR3 DNA sequence: TGTGCCAGCAGCCGACCCGGGACTAGCCCCACTGAGCAGTTCTTC. Translation: CASSRPGTSPTEQFF.

To note about this clone: Other DNA variants within this sample encode the same CDR3. J is TRBJ1-5 and V is TRBV28; D is unresolved. V lost 4 bases, J lost 7 bases, and 8 bases lay in between. The CDR3 contains 12 residues. Per the germline V gene, CDR1 is MDHEN and CDR2 is SYDVKM. CDR3 sequence reads: CASSSLRQPQHF. The CDR3 DNA is TGTGCCAGCAGTTCCCTTCGGCAGCCCCAGCATTTT.

V is TRBV4-1 and J is TRBJ1-5; the match to TRBD1 covers 9 bases. CDR1 and CDR2 from the germline V gene are MGHRA and YSYEKL. The trim removed 2 bases at V and 5 bases at J, leaving 7 bases unmatched. The CDR3 loop spans 16 amino acids. Here the CDR3 DNA reads TGCGCCAGCAGCCAACCCATGACAGGGGGTCATCAGCCCCAGCATTTT. Its protein is CASSQPMTGGHQPQHF.

This chain uses TRBV18 with TRBJ2-7; 10 bases fit TRBD2. Trimming at V came to 0 bases and at J to 4 bases, leaving 12 bases not matched to a gene. Germline assignment: CDR1 KGHSH and CDR2 LQKENI. This CDR3 is 18 amino acids long. CDR3: CASSPPNRGPSGRYEQYF. In nucleotides, the CDR3 is TGTGCCAGCTCACCACCTAACAGGGGCCCTAGCGGGAGATACGAGCAGTACTTC.

The V gene is TRBV18, the J gene TRBJ1-6, with D possibly TRBD1 on 5 matching bases. This CDR3 contains 15 residues. The germline V gene has CDR1 KGHSH and CDR2 LQKENI. V gave up 6 bases and J gave up 6 bases, with 15 bases separating them. CDR3 bases: TGTGCCAGCTCCCCTGGGGCTGAGGCTAATTCACCCCTCCACTTT. This translates into CASSPGAEANSPLHF.

The J gene is TRBJ1-2, the V gene TRBV9; D not resolved. V dropped 1 base and J dropped 2 bases, with 12 bases sitting between them. Germline loops: CDR1 SGDLS, CDR2 YYNGEE. The CDR3 length is 15 residues. The DNA of the CDR3 is TGTGCCAGCAGCGTAACTTCGAGCATCAACTATGGCTACACCTTC. It translates to CASSVTSSINYGYTF.

This chain joins TRBV20-1 and TRBJ2-7; tentative D call: TRBD2 (7 bases). This CDR3 is 11 amino acids long. The germline V gene encodes CDR1 DFQATT and CDR2 SNEGSKA (reference sequence). The V end was cut by 5 bases, the J end by 6 bases, with 11 bases between. The CDR3 DNA is TGCAGTGCTTACAGGGAGGGCGAGCAGTACTTC. Its translation is CSAYREGEQYF.

The chain employs TRBV5-1 and TRBJ2-5; 7 nucleotides match TRBD1. Germline assignment: CDR1 SGHRS and CDR2 YFSETQ. Losses at the gene ends were 7 bases for V and 2 bases for J; bases not matched to a gene: 11. This CDR3 contains 15 residues. For the CDR3, the DNA is TGCGCCAGCTACGGGGCAGGGGGACCGCAAGAGACCCAGTACTTC. As protein: CASYGAGGPQETQYF. The full variable domain, completed using reference TRBV5-1 and TRBJ2-5, is KAGVTQTPRYLIKTRGQQVTLSCSPISGHRSVSWYQQTPGQGLQFLFEYFSETQRNKGNFPGRFSGRQFSNSRSEMNVSTLELGDSALYLCASYGAGGPQETQYFGPGTRLLVL.

The V and J genes are TRBV13 and TRBJ2-1, with D possibly TRBD1 on 6 matching bases. This CDR3 has 17 amino acids. The germline V gene encodes CDR1 PRHDT and CDR2 FYEKMQ (reference sequence). Trimming shortened V by 0 bases and J by 4 bases, and 16 bases separated the two germline ends. The CDR3 region is CASSLGPRGTMYNEQFF. The DNA for the CDR3 is TGTGCCAGCAGCTTAGGCCCAAGGGGGACCATGTACAATGAGCAGTTCTTC.

The CDR3 reads CASRENRVSNQPQHF. The CDR3 bases are TGTGCCAGCAGAGAAAACAGGGTGAGCAATCAGCCCCAGCATTTT. The chain carries TRBV27 and TRBJ1-5, with D maybe TRBD1 (6 bases). The length of the CDR3 is 15 residues. Trimming cost V 6 bases and J 1 base, with 13 bases left between them. Germline V gene lookup returns CDR1 MNHEY and CDR2 SMNVEV (reference sequence).

The chain links TRBV12-5 to TRBJ2-3; TRBD2 aligns across 9 bases. CDR3 length: 14 amino acids. Germline trimming cut 5 bases from V and 8 bases from J; bases unmatched to any gene: 8. Germline V gene sequence: CDR1 LGHNT, CDR2 FRNRAP. The CDR3 loop reads CASGPSGVEGTQYF. CDR3 bases: TGTGCTAGTGGTCCTAGCGGGGTAGAGGGTACGCAGTATTTT. Full variable domain (outside the CDR3, taken from reference TRBV12-5 and TRBJ2-3): DARVTQTPRHKVTEMGQEVTMRCQPILGHNTVFWYRQTMMQGLELLAYFRNRAPLDDSGMPKDRFSAEMPDATLATLKIQPSEPRDSAVYFCASGPSGVEGTQYFGPGTRLTVL.

The J gene is TRBJ2-3, the V gene TRBV19, with TRBD2 matching over 8 bases. The germline V gene has CDR1 LNHDA and CDR2 SQIVND (reference sequence). With 6 bases clipped from V and 2 bases from J, the junction kept 4 bases outside the gene matches. CDR3 length equals 14 residues. CDR3 bases: TGTGCCAGTAGGGGTAGCGGGATCACAGATACGCAGTATTTT. Translating it yields CASRGSGITDTQYF.

This chain uses TRBV7-9 with TRBJ1-1; tentative D call: TRBD1 (5 bases). CDR3 size: 17 residues. V was cut by 1 base and J by 4 bases, with 19 bases left in between. Germline loops: CDR1 SEHNR, CDR2 FQNEAQ (reference sequence). This CDR3 reads CASSLVGGWVGSTEAFF. DNA for the CDR3: TGTGCCAGCAGCTTAGTCGGGGGATGGGTAGGAAGCACTGAAGCTTTCTTT.

This chain connects TRBV10-3 to TRBJ2-7; TRBD1 aligns across 7 bases. The germline gives CDR1 ENHRY, CDR2 SYGVKD. The CDR3 contains 13 residues. V gave up 7 bases and J gave up 5 bases; unmatched junction bases: 8. CDR3: CAIKQGSSNEQYF. As DNA, the CDR3 is TGTGCCATCAAACAGGGGTCCTCTAACGAGCAGTACTTC.